Listed below are T cell receptor beta chains from one sample, sequenced in a study. In TCRdb, the RT-PCR reads were re-called with MiXCR into one record per CDR3 protein. The profile covers about 700,000 distinct CDR3 sequences, with approximately 15% appearing a single time and 3.6% taken by the ten largest. The sequenced sample was memory CD4+ T cells from blood. These receptors were collected from a female donor in good health, serving as a healthy control. Both conserved end residues are part of each CDR3. The D gene is left open where the match is weak. Where a row states a size, it is once, few, many or the class of an expanded clone; other rows omit it.

>many|TRBD1|TRBV4-3|TRBJ2-1
TGCGCCAGCAGCCAACCAGTGACAGGGTCCAATGAGCAGTTCTTC
CASSQPVTGSNEQFF
>-|-|TRBV5-1|TRBJ1-1
TGCGCCAGCAGATGGTCGCGGGACACTGAAGCTTTCTTT
CASRWSRDTEAFF
>few|-|TRBV27|TRBJ1-2
TGTGCCAGCAGTTTTCGGGCAGTGGGCTATGGCTACACCTTC
CASSFRAVGYGYTF
>many|-|TRBV20-1|TRBJ1-1
TGCAGTGCTAGAGCTGTGAGGGGGGGAGACACTGAAGCTTTCTTT
CSARAVRGGDTEAFF
>many|TRBD2|TRBV7-2|TRBJ2-5
TGTGCCAGCAGCCTGGGGACGACTAGCGGGGGGCGGGGAGAGACCCAGTACTTC
CASSLGTTSGGRGETQYF
>few|-|TRBV2|TRBJ2-1
TGTGCCAGCAGTGAAGAGGCGAGCTCCTACAATGAGCAGTTCTTC
CASSEEASSYNEQFF
>few|TRBD2|TRBV7-2|TRBJ2-7
TGTGCCAGCAGCCTAGGACTAGCGGGATCCGAGCAGTACTTC
CASSLGLAGSEQYF
>few|-|TRBV5-1|TRBJ2-1
TGCGCCAGCAGTCCCGGACACGAGATATACAATGAGCAGTTCTTC
CASSPGHEIYNEQFF
>-|TRBD1|TRBV7-2|TRBJ1-2
TGTGCCAGCAGCTGGGCAGGGGGTGGCGGCTACACCTTC
CASSWAGGGGYTF
>few|TRBD2|TRBV2|TRBJ2-1
TGTGCCAGCAGTGTACGACTAGCGGGGGACAATGAGCAGTTCTTC
CASSVRLAGDNEQFF
>many|-|TRBV20-1|TRBJ2-7
TGCAGTGCTAGAGATGTCTCCTCCTACGAGCAGTACTTC
CSARDVSSYEQYF
>-|TRBD1|TRBV28|TRBJ1-2
TGTGCCAGCAGTCCGCATCAAGGACAGGGCGTGGACGGCTACACCTTC
CASSPHQGQGVDGYTF
>-|-|TRBV4-3|TRBJ1-4
TGCGCCAGCAGCGCCCTGGCGGGGGCGGGTGAAAAACTGTTTTTT
CASSALAGAGEKLFF
>-|-|TRBV7-2|TRBJ2-7
TGTGCCAGGAGCTTGACACGGGACGAGCAGTACTTC
CARSLTRDEQYF
>many|-|TRBV4-2|TRBJ2-7
TGTGCCAGCAGCCAAGTTCGAAACCGGGGCGAGCAGTACTTC
CASSQVRNRGEQYF
>few|TRBD1|TRBV24-1|TRBJ2-3
TGTGCCACCAGTGACTGGGACAGAGCAGATACGCAGTATTTT
CATSDWDRADTQYF
>-|-|TRBV27|TRBJ2-2
TGTGCCAGCAGTTTATACCCCCCCTTGGGAGGAGAGGGCGGGGAGCTGTTTTTT
CASSLYPPLGGEGGELFF
>few|TRBD1|TRBV7-8|TRBJ1-2
TGTGCCAGCAGCTTAGGCCGGGACAGGGGGCGCGAATATGGCTACACCTTC
CASSLGRDRGREYGYTF
>few|TRBD2|TRBV28|TRBJ2-1
TGTGCCAGCAGCCCGGGAGGACGCAATGAGCAGTTCTTC
CASSPGGRNEQFF
>many|-|TRBV20-1|TRBJ2-7
TGCAGTGCTAGAGATACACTGGGACCAGGAGAAGGGTCCTACGAGCAGTACTTC
CSARDTLGPGEGSYEQYF
>many|-|TRBV10-1|TRBJ2-2
TGCGCCAGCAGCGTGGACAGTACAACCGGGGAGCTGTTTTTT
CASSVDSTTGELFF
>-|TRBD2|TRBV20-1|TRBJ2-1
TGCAGTGCTAGAGACTTCAGACTAGCGGGAGCAGGCGAGCAGTTCTTC
CSARDFRLAGAGEQFF
>-|-|TRBV12-3/TRBV12-4|TRBJ2-5
TGTGCCAGCAGTGCTCCGGGACCCCTTAGAGAGACCCAGTACTTC
CASSAPGPLRETQYF
>many|TRBD2|TRBV6-2/TRBV6-3|TRBJ2-7
TGTGCCAGCAGTTCGAGACTAGCGGACCCCCTCTCCTACGAGCAGTACTTC
CASSSRLADPLSYEQYF
>many|TRBD1|TRBV5-1|TRBJ2-3
TGCGCCAGCACGAAGCAGGGGGCTGCAGATACGCAGTATTTT
CASTKQGAADTQYF
>-|-|TRBV7-8|TRBJ1-1
TGTGCCAGCAGCTTCGTCTTATGGGCCAAAACTGAAGCTTTCTTT
CASSFVLWAKTEAFF
>many|-|TRBV7-2|TRBJ1-1
TGTGCCAGCAGTCTTACATTGAGGTCGGGGACTGAAGCTTTCTTT
CASSLTLRSGTEAFF
>-|-|TRBV7-3|TRBJ2-1
TGTGCCAGCAGCTTAACTTCTAGCGTGGAGGGCGAGCAGTTCTTC
CASSLTSSVEGEQFF
>few|TRBD2|TRBV15|TRBJ2-7
TGTGCCACCAGCAGAGAATGGACTAGCGGGAGTTACGAGCAGTACTTC
CATSREWTSGSYEQYF
>few|-|TRBV7-3|TRBJ2-5
TGTGCCAGCAGCCTGGACACCGATGGGACCCAGTACTTC
CASSLDTDGTQYF
>few|-|TRBV9|TRBJ2-5
TGTGCCAGCAGCGTAGGGTTTATGGGACAAGGGGAAGAGACCCAGTACTTC
CASSVGFMGQGEETQYF
>-|TRBD1|TRBV6-6|TRBJ2-3
TGTGCCAGCAGTAGGACGACAGGGGATACGCAGTATTTT
CASSRTTGDTQYF
>few|TRBD1|TRBV7-2|TRBJ1-1
TGTGCCAGCAGCTTAGGGGGGACAGGAATTTTACCCATGAACACTGAAGCTTTCTTT
CASSLGGTGILPMNTEAFF
>many|-|TRBV29-1|TRBJ2-2
TGCAGCGTTGATTCCAAGGGGGGTAACACCGGGGAGCTGTTTTTT
CSVDSKGGNTGELFF
>-|TRBD1|TRBV7-2|TRBJ1-4
TGTGCCAGCAGCTTAGTAACAGGGGCGGGAGAAAAACTGTTTTTT
CASSLVTGAGEKLFF
>many|TRBD2|TRBV7-2|TRBJ2-5
TGTGCCAGCAGCTCCCAAGCGGGGGAAGAGACCCAGTACTTC
CASSSQAGEETQYF
>-|TRBD1|TRBV28|TRBJ1-2
TGTGCCAGCAGAACTGGGACAGGGAGTTATGGCTACACCTTC
CASRTGTGSYGYTF
>-|TRBD2|TRBV20-1|TRBJ2-3
TGCAGTGCCGCCCGAACTAGCGGTACAGATACGCAGTATTTT
CSAARTSGTDTQYF
>-|-|TRBV20-1|TRBJ1-2
TGCAGTGCTAGAGGCAGGGCCGGGGAGATCGGCTACACCTTC
CSARGRAGEIGYTF
>-|TRBD2|TRBV3-1|TRBJ2-7
TGTGCCAGCAGCCAGCTAGCGGGAGGTTACGAGCAGTACTTC
CASSQLAGGYEQYF
>many|-|TRBV20-1|TRBJ2-5
TGCAGTGCTAGTCAGATGGGCAGGGGACAAGAGACCCAGTACTTC
CSASQMGRGQETQYF
>-|-|TRBV28|TRBJ1-5
TGTGCCAGCCAGTTAGAGGGACAACGACATCAGCCCCAGCATTTT
CASQLEGQRHQPQHF
>once|-|TRBV23-1|TRBJ1-5
TGCGCCAGCAGTCAATCCAGGAGGGGTCCGAACAATCAGCCCCAGCATTTT
CASSQSRRGPNNQPQHF
>many|-|TRBV5-6|TRBJ2-2
TGTGCCAGCAGCGCCCCGCCGGCTGACAGCTTCGGATTTAACACCGGGGAGCTGTTTTTT
CASSAPPADSFGFNTGELFF
>many|-|TRBV20-1|TRBJ2-3
TGCAGTGCTAGCGCATCCACGTCCGGGAGAACAGATACGCAGTATTTT
CSASASTSGRTDTQYF
>-|TRBD1|TRBV15|TRBJ2-2
TGTGCCACCAGCGGACAGGGTGGAACCGGGGAGCTGTTTTTT
CATSGQGGTGELFF
>-|TRBD1|TRBV5-1|TRBJ2-1
TGCGCCAGCAGCTCCGTATACAGGGGACCCAATGAGCAGTTCTTC
CASSSVYRGPNEQFF
>-|TRBD1|TRBV20-1|TRBJ1-6
TGCAGTGCTAGAGGGGGACAGGGGTACAATTCACCCCTCCACTTT
CSARGGQGYNSPLHF
>few|-|TRBV5-5|TRBJ2-5
TGTGCCAGCAGCTTTCTCGGGGCTCAAGAGACCCAGTACTTC
CASSFLGAQETQYF
>many|TRBD2|TRBV5-5|TRBJ2-7
TGTGCCAGCAGGATGGCACCCGTTTCGGGGGGCTACGAGCAGTACTTC
CASRMAPVSGGYEQYF
>-|TRBD1|TRBV7-2|TRBJ1-5
TGTGCCAGCAGCCGAATCGACAGGGGGCTCGGTCAGCCCCAGCATTTT
CASSRIDRGLGQPQHF
>many|-|TRBV27|TRBJ1-2
TGTGCCAGCAGTCCCACTACAGGCCTTGGGGGCTACACCTTC
CASSPTTGLGGYTF
>-|-|TRBV20-1|TRBJ2-3
TGCAGTGCTAGACCGACAGGGGGCATCTTAGCGGGAGCTCGCACAGATACGCAGTATTTT
CSARPTGGILAGARTDTQYF
>few|TRBD2|TRBV20-1|TRBJ2-1
TGCAGTGCTAGAGAGGGAGGGAGGGATGAGCAGTTCTTC
CSAREGGRDEQFF
>few|-|TRBV4-2|TRBJ2-2
TGTGCCAGCAGCCAAATCCTAGGGGGGCCGGGGGAGCTGTTTTTT
CASSQILGGPGELFF
>many|-|TRBV29-1|TRBJ2-3
TGCAGCGTTCTGCGGGCCGGGGTCACAGATACGCAGTATTTT
CSVLRAGVTDTQYF
>-|-|TRBV10-3|TRBJ2-5
TGTGCCACCGGCCGGGGGTTGGAGACCCAGTACTTC
CATGRGLETQYF
>many|TRBD2|TRBV29-1|TRBJ2-1
TGCAGCGTTGATTTCCTAGCGCGGGGGAATGAGCAGTTCTTC
CSVDFLARGNEQFF
>-|-|TRBV5-6|TRBJ2-7
TGTGCCAGCACCTATTGGGGTGACTACGAGCAGTACTTC
CASTYWGDYEQYF
>-|-|TRBV6-4|TRBJ1-2
TGTGCCAGCAGTCCGTCCGAGGGTAACTATGGCTACACCTTC
CASSPSEGNYGYTF